This T cell receptor (beta chain) was recorded in a study of blood T cell repertoires in COVID-19. Under the authors' procedure: Amplification of reference gene primers provided the estimated nucleated cell counts. The data were produced by immunoSEQ multiplex PCR, yet TCRdb's version contains in-frame clones alone and is incomplete. That table gives V, J and clone size, and the DNA gave D and trimming. The sample lists about 140,000 clones, about 80% occurring once. The CDR3 sequence is 15 residues long. With 5 bases removed from V and 3 bases from J, the gap between germline ends came to 14 bases. The germline V gene has CDR1 LNHNV and CDR2 YYDKDF (reference sequence).

The chain has TRBV15 and TRBJ2-1, with D possibly being TRBD1 (7 bases). The receptor was isolated from a human donor in a cohort sampled during active COVID-19. The sample was peripheral blood. In DNA, the CDR3 is TGTGCCACCAGCGCCGCAGGGGGGATCTACAATGAGCAGTTCTTC. Its protein product is CATSAAGGIYNEQFF.